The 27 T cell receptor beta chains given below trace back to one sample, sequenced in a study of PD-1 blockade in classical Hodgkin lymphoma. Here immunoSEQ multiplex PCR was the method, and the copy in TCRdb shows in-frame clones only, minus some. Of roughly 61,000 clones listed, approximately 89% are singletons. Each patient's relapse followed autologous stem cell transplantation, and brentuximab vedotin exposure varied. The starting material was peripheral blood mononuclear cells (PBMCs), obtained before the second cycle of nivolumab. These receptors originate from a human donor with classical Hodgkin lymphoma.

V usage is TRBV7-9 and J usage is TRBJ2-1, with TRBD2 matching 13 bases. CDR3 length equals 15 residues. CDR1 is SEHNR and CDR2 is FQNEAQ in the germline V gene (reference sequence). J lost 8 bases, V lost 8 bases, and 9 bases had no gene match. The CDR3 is CASDLLAGGPDEQFF. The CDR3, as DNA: TGTGCCAGCGATTTACTAGCGGGAGGGCCAGATGAGCAGTTCTTC.

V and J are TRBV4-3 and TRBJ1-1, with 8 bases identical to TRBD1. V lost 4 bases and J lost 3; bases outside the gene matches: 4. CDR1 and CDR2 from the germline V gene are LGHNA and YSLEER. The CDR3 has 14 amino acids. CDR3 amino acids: CASSLDRGYTEAFF. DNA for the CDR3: TGCGCCAGCAGCCTAGACAGGGGATACACTGAAGCTTTCTTT.

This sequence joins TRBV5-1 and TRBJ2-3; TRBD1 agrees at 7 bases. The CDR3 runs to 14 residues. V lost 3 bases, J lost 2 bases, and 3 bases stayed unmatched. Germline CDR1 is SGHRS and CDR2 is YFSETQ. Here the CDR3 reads CASSSTGHTDTQYF. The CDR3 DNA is TGCGCCAGCAGCTCGACAGGGCACACAGATACGCAGTATTTT.

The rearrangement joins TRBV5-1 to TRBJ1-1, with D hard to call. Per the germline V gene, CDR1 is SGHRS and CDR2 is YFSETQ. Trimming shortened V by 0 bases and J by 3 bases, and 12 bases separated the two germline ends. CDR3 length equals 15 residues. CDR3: CASSLAASRDTEAFF. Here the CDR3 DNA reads TGCGCCAGCAGCTTGGCGGCCTCGAGGGACACTGAAGCTTTCTTT.

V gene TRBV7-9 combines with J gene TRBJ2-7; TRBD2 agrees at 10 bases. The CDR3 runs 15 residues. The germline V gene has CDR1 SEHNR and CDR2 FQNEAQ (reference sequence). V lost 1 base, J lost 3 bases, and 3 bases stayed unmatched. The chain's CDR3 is CASSLVAGGLYEQYF. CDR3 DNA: TGTGCCAGCAGCTTAGTAGCGGGAGGTCTCTACGAGCAGTACTTC.

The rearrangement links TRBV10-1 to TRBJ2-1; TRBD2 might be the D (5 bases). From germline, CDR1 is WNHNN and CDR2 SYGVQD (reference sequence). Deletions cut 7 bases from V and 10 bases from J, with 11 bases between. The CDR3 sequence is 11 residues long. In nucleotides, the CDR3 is TGCGCCAGCACCCCGGGGTTGGAGCAGTTCTTC. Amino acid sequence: CASTPGLEQFF.

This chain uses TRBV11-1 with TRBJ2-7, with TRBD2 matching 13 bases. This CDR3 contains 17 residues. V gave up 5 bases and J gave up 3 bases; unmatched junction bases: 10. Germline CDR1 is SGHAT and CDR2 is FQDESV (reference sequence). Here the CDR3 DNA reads TGTGCCAGCAGCCCGGGACTAGCGGGAACCTATTTCTACGAGCAGTACTTC. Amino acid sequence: CASSPGLAGTYFYEQYF.

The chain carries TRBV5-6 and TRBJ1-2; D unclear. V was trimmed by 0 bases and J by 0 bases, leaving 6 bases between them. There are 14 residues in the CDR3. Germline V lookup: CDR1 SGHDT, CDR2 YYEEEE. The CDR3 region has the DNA TGTGCCAGCAGCTTGGACAGTTCTAACTATGGCTACACCTTC. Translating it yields CASSLDSSNYGYTF.

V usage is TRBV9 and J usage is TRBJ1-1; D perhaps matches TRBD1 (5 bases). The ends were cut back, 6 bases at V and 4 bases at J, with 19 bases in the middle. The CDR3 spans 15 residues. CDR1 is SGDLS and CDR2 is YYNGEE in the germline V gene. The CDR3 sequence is CASNDGLRGRTEAFF. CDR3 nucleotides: TGTGCCAGCAACGACGGACTTAGGGGACGCACTGAAGCTTTCTTT.

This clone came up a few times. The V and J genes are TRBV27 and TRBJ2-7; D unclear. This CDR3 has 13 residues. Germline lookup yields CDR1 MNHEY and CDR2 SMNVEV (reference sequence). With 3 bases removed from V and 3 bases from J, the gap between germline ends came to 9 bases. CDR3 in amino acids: CASSLMDGYEQYF. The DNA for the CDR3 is TGTGCCAGCAGTTTGATGGATGGCTACGAGCAGTACTTC.

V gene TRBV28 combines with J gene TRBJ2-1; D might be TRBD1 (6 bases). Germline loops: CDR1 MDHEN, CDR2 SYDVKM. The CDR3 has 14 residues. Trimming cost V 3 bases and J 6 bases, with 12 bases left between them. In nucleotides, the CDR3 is TGTGCCAGCAGTTTTGAGTCAGGGGCCAATGAGCAGTTCTTC. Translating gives CASSFESGANEQFF.

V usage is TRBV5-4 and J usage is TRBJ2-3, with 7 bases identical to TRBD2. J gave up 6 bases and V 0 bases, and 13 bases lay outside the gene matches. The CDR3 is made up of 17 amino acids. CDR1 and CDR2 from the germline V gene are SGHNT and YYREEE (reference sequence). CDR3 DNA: TGTGCCAGCAGCTTGGCCTGGGGAGGGGAAGTGGATGATACGCAGTATTTT. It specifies CASSLAWGGEVDDTQYF.

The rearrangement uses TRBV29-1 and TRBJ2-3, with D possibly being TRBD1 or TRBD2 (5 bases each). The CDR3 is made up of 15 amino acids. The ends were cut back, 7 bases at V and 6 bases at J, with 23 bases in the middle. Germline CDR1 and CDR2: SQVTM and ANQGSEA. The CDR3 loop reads CSAVAVSGWGDTQYF. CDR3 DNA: TGCAGCGCGGTGGCGGTTTCGGGGTGGGGGGATACGCAGTATTTT.

For the CDR3, the DNA is TGTGCCAGCAGTTCCGGACAGGGGGCGGCTGGCTACACCTTC. The encoded protein is CASSSGQGAAGYTF. The chain combines TRBV28 with TRBJ1-2, with 11 positions matching TRBD1. The trim removed 4 bases at V and 7 bases at J, leaving 5 bases unmatched. Germline CDR1 MDHEN, CDR2 SYDVKM. The CDR3 is 14 residues long.

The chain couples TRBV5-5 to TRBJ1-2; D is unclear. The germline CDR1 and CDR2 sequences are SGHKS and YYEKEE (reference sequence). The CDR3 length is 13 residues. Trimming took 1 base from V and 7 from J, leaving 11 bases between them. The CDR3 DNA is TGTGCCAGCAGCTTGAATGGGTTGGGTGGCTACACCTTC. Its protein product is CASSLNGLGGYTF.

The CDR3 spells CASSLSGQISGNTIYF. DNA of the CDR3: TGTGCCAGCAGTTTATCGGGACAGATCTCTGGAAACACCATATATTTT. The chain has TRBV27 and TRBJ1-3; 7 positions agree with TRBD1. The CDR3 extends over 16 amino acids. Germline V lookup: CDR1 MNHEY, CDR2 SMNVEV (reference sequence). Trimming cost V 0 bases and J 0 bases; bases outside gene matches: 2.

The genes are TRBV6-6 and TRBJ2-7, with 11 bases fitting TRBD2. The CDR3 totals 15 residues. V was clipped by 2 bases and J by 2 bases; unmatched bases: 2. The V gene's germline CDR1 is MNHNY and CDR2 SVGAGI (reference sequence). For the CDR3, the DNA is TGTGCCAGCAGTTACCTAGCGGGGGGAACCTACGAGCAGTACTTC. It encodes CASSYLAGGTYEQYF.

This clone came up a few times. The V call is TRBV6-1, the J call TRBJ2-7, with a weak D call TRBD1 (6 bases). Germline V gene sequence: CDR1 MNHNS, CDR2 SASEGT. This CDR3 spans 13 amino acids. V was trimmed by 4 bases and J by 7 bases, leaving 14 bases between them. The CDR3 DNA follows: TGTGCCAGCAGTGCCCAGGGGTGGGGGGAGCAGTACTTC. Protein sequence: CASSAQGWGEQYF.

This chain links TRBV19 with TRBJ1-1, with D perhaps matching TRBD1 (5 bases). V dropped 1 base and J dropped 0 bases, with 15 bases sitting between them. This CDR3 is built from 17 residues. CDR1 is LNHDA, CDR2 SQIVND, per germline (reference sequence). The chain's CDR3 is CASSIVGRGVMNTEAFF. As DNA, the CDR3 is TGTGCCAGTAGTATAGTCGGGAGGGGAGTGATGAACACTGAAGCTTTCTTT.

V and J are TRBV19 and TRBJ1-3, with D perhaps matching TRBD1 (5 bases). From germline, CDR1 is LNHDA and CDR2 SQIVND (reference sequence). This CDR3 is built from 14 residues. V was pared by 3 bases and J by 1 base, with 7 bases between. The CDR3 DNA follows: TGTGCCAGTAGTATGGGGGTTTCTGGAAACACCATATATTTT. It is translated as CASSMGVSGNTIYF.

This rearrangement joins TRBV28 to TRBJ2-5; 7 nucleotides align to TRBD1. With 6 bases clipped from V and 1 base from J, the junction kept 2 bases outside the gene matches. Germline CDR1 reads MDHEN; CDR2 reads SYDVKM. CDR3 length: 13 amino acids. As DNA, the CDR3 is TGTGCCAGCAGCCGGACAGGCCAAGAGACCCAGTACTTC. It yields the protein CASSRTGQETQYF.

DNA for the CDR3: TGTGCCAGCAGCGTAGTTCCCGTAACCTATGGCTACACCTTC. Encoded protein: CASSVVPVTYGYTF. This rearrangement joins TRBV9 to TRBJ1-2; D unresolved. The germline V gene encodes CDR1 SGDLS and CDR2 YYNGEE. The CDR3 consists of 14 residues. Trimming pared 0 bases from V and 4 bases from J, leaving 10 bases between.

The DNA of the CDR3 is TGTGCCAGCAGTTACCCCCGAGACACCTCCTACAATGAGCAGTTCTTC. This gives the protein CASSYPRDTSYNEQFF. The chain carries TRBV6-5 and TRBJ2-1; D unresolved. V was pared by 2 bases and J by 0 bases, with 11 bases between. CDR1 and CDR2 (germline): MNHEY, SVGAGI. This CDR3 is 16 amino acids long.

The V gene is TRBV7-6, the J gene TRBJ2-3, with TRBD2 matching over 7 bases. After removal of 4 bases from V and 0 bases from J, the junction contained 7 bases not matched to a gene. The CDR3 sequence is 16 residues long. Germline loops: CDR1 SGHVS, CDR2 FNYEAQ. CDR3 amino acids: CASSSERGPSTDTQYF. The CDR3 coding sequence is TGTGCCAGCAGCTCCGAGCGGGGCCCTAGCACAGATACGCAGTATTTT.

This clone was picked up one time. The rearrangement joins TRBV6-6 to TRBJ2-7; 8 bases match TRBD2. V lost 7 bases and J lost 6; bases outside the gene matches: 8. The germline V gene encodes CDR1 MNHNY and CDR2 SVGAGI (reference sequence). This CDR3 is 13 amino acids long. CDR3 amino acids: CASTDYAGGEQYF. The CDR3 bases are TGTGCCAGCACCGACTACGCGGGGGGCGAGCAGTACTTC.

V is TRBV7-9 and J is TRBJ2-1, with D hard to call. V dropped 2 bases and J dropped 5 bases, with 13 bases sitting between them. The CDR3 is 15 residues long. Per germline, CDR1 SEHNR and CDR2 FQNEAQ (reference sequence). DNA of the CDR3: TGTGCCAGCAGCTTATCATTAACAAGGAACAATGAGCAGTTCTTC. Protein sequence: CASSLSLTRNNEQFF.

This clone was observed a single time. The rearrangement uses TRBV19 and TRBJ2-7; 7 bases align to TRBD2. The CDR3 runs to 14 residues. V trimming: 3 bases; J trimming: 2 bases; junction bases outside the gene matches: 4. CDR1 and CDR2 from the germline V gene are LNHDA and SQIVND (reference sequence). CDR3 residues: CASSITGLAYEQYF. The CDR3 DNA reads TGTGCCAGTAGTATTACAGGACTAGCCTACGAGCAGTACTTC. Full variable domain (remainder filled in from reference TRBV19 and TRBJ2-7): DGGITQSPKYLFRKEGQNVTLSCEQNLNHDAMYWYRQDPGQGLRLIYYSQIVNDFQKGDIAEGYSVSREKKESFPLTVTSAQKNPTAFYLCASSITGLAYEQYFGPGTRLTVT.